The 3 T cell receptor beta chains presented below share a single source sample, sequenced in a study of response to subunit inactivated influenza vaccine. TCRdb reprocessed the RT-PCR reads via MiXCR and lists one record per CDR3 protein. This sample has 650,000 to 700,000 distinct CDR3 sequences, with approximately 15% found just once. The starting material was PBMCs from blood, obtained 11 to 12 days after vaccination. The receptor source for this set is a man aged 45 to 65 who received an inactivated influenza vaccine.

The table lists this clonotype with a few counts. The V and J genes are TRBV7-9 and TRBJ2-2, with D perhaps matching TRBD2 (5 bases). Germline V CDR1 and CDR2: SEHNR, FQNEAQ (reference sequence). This CDR3 has 14 amino acids. Trimming removed 4 bases at V and 4 bases at J, with 10 bases between. The CDR3 DNA is TGTGCCAGCAGCTGGACTTTTAGCACCGGGGAGCTGTTTTTT. This translates into CASSWTFSTGELFF.

For this clonotype: An end of the junction differs from the germline gene, which may be a read error. V gene TRBV11-2 combines with J gene TRBJ2-4, with 14 bases that match TRBD2. Germline V CDR1 and CDR2: SGHAT, FQNNGV. The CDR3 sequence is 13 residues long. This chain's CDR3 is CASSPGTSGSFAF. CDR3 nucleotide sequence: TGTGCCAGCAGCCCGGGGACTAGCGGGAGTTTTGCCTTC. Full variable domain (missing parts from reference TRBV11-2 and TRBJ2-4): EAGVAQSPRYKIIEKRQSVAFWCNPISGHATLYWYQQILGQGPKLLIQFQNNGVVDDSQLPKDRFSAERLKGVDSTLKIQPAKLEDSAVYLCASSPGTSGSFAFGAGTRLSVL.

The chain uses TRBV6-1 and TRBJ2-7; weak D call: TRBD2 (5 bases). The V gene lost 6 bases and the J gene lost 4 bases, with 22 bases spanning the gap. Germline V gene data show CDR1 as MNHNS and CDR2 as SASEGT. This CDR3 region has 16 residues. CDR3 nucleotide sequence: TGTGCCAGCAGCCTGGGTGGATTCGGGAAGGCGTACGAGCAGTACTTC. Its protein is CASSLGGFGKAYEQYF.